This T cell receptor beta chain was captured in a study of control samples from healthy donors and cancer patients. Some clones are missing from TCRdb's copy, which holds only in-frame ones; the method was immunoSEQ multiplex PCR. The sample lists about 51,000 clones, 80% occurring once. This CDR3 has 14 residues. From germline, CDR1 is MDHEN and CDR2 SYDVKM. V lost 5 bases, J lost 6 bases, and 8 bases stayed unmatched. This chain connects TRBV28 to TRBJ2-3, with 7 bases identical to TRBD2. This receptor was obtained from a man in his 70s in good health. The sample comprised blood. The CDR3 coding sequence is TGTGCCAGCAGTCTAGCGGTCGTTTCGGATACGCAGTATTTT. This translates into CASSLAVVSDTQYF. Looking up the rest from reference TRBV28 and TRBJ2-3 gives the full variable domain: DVKVTQSSRYLVKRTGEKVFLECVQDMDHENMFWYRQDPGLGLRLIYFSYDVKMKEKGDIPEGYSVSREKKERFSLILESASTNQTSMYLCASSLAVVSDTQYFGPGTRLTVL.